This TCR beta chain emerged from a study of Graves' ophthalmopathy and Graves' hyperthyroidism. The CDR3 length is 13 residues. Per the germline V gene, CDR1 is DFQATT and CDR2 is SNEGSKA (reference sequence). V lost 1 base to trimming and J lost 2 bases, with 9 bases between them. Study conclusions and caveats: The blood repertoire also included most expanded thyroid clonotypes above 0.001 frequency.

Amplified TCR beta CDR3 regions were obtained using RNA transcripts as template. RT-PCR was first run with HTBI primers, then multiplex PCR in a second round. Each CDR3 protein gets one entry after TCRdb re-called the multiplex PCR reads with MiXCR. Of more than 1,000,000 distinct CDR3 sequences listed, 36% are singletons. This clonotype was detected ten times or more. The antigen is not known. Among the hyperthyroidism patients, all were newly diagnosed, aged 18 to 65, with under 2 months' duration. Pregnant or lactating patients and those with other autoimmune diseases or uncontrolled infections were excluded.

Sequencing was done on a sample of peripheral blood or thyroid tissue (not recorded which). This chain joins TRBV20-1 and TRBJ2-7, with a possible D match to TRBD2 (5 bases). The origin of this receptor is an adult man with Graves' hyperthyroidism. As DNA, the CDR3 is TGCAGTGCTAGAGGAGTACTAGCCTACGAGCAGTACTTC. This sequence encodes CSARGVLAYEQYF.